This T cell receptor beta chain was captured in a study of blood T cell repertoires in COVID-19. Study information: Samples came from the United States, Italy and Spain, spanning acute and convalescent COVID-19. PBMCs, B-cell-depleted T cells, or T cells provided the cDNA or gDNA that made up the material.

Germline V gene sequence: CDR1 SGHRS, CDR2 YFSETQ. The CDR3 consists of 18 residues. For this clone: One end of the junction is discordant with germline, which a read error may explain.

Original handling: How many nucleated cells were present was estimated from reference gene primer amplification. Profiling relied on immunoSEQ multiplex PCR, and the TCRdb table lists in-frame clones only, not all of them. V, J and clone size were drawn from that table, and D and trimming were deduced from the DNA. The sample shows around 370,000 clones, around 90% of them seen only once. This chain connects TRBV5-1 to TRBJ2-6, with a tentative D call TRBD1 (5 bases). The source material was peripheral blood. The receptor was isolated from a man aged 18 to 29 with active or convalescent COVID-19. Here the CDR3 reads CASSPLTLLDSGANVLTF. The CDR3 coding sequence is TGCGCCAGCAGCCCATTGACACTGCTCGACTCTGGGGCCAACGTGCTGACTTTC.